A selection of T cell receptor beta chains follows, all from one sample in a study of blood T cell repertoires in COVID-19. Using immunoSEQ multiplex PCR, the repertoire was profiled, and TCRdb retains in-frame clones only, with some absent. The table lists more than 450,000 clones, 87% of them singletons. Sequences were obtained from PBMCs or T cells enriched from blood (not recorded which). The receptors derive from a woman aged 18 to 35 who had recovered from COVID-19. Both conserved end residues are part of each CDR3. The order of the fields is J gene, D gene, V gene, CDR3 DNA, CDR3 protein. D genes are given only for firm matches.

TRBJ1-2	NA	TRBV3-1/TRBV3-2	TGTGCCAGCAGCCCAAGCGGGGGTAGGGGCTACACCTTC	CASSPSGGRGYTF
TRBJ2-1	NA	TRBV7-7	TGTGCTAGCAGCTTAGGACTATACAATGAGCAGTTCTTC	CASSLGLYNEQFF
TRBJ2-5	TRBD1	TRBV2	TGTGCCAGCAGTGTTTTGAGGACAGGGGCGCAAGAGACCCAGTACTTC	CASSVLRTGAQETQYF
TRBJ1-2	TRBD1	TRBV30	TGTGCCTGGAGTTTCCGGGACAGGGGGAGAGGCTACACCTTC	CAWSFRDRGRGYTF
TRBJ2-7	TRBD1	TRBV18	TGTGCCAGCTCACCGGGGACAGGGTTATCCTACGAGCAGTACTTC	CASSPGTGLSYEQYF
TRBJ2-1	TRBD2	TRBV30	TGTGCCTGGGAACTGACTAGCGGCAATGAGCAGTTCTTC	CAWELTSGNEQFF
TRBJ1-1	NA	TRBV5-1	TGCGCCAGCAGCTTCGGGAATGGGGGGACTGAAGCTTTCTTT	CASSFGNGGTEAFF
TRBJ1-2	NA	TRBV10-3	TGTGCCATCAGCCCCGACACGGACTATGGCTACACCTTC	CAISPDTDYGYTF
TRBJ2-7	TRBD2	TRBV7-9	TGTGCCAGCAGCCCACCGCGGGAGGCAAGCTCCTACGAGCAGTACTTC	CASSPPREASSYEQYF
TRBJ1-2	NA	TRBV7-9	TGTGCCAGCAGCTCCGACGGGAGGACCACCCTCATTGACTTCACCTTC	CASSSDGRTTLIDFTF
TRBJ2-1	NA	TRBV5-5	TGTGCCAGCAGCCCTTTGGTACAAACCTACAATGAGCAGTTCTTC	CASSPLVQTYNEQFF
TRBJ2-5	NA	TRBV30	TGTGCCTGGACGCAGGGGTCGGAGACCCAGTACTTC	CAWTQGSETQYF